Below, 20 T cell receptor beta chains from the same sample are listed, as sequenced in a study of identical twins. From the 5' RACE reads, TCRdb called clonotypes with MiXCR, one entry per CDR3 protein. The top ten clones hold approximately 4.5% of a sample with under 800,000 distinct CDR3 sequences, around 20% of them seen once. These same data were also listed under a study on T cells expressing NK-cell markers.

Sequences were obtained from PBMCs. The receptors shown here come from a woman aged 18-29 years in good health.

This chain connects TRBV5-1 to TRBJ2-3; a weak D match, TRBD2 (6 bases). The CDR3 spans 15 residues. Trimming left V 0 bases short and J 4 bases short, with 12 bases between. CDR1 is SGHRS and CDR2 is YFSETQ in the germline V gene. The CDR3 sequence is CASSLVGTPPDTQYF. CDR3 DNA sequence: TGCGCCAGCAGCTTGGTAGGGACTCCCCCAGATACGCAGTATTTT.

The chain recombines TRBV7-8 with TRBJ2-7; D remains unclear. CDR3 length: 12 amino acids. Germline CDR1 reads SGHVS; CDR2 reads FQNEAQ. The V gene lost 1 base and the J gene lost 5 bases, with 6 bases spanning the gap. The CDR3 loop is CASSLGLHEQYF. DNA of the CDR3: TGTGCCAGCAGCTTAGGACTCCACGAGCAGTACTTC.

Concerning this clonotype: An end of the junction does not agree with germline; a read error may underlie this. This chain joins TRBV5-6 and TRBJ2-1; D unresolved. In germline, CDR1 is SGHDT, CDR2 YYEEEE. The CDR3 is made up of 13 amino acids. The CDR3 DNA follows: TGTGCCATCAGCTCCGAGTCCTACAATGAGCAGTTCTTC. Its translation is CAISSESYNEQFF.

This clonotype came up many times. The rearrangement links TRBV10-3 to TRBJ2-1, with 9 positions matching TRBD2. Trimming took 6 bases from V and 6 from J; bases not matched to a gene: 9. The CDR3 has 15 residues. CDR1 and CDR2 (germline): ENHRY, SYGVKD. The CDR3 bases are TGTGCCATCAGGGACCGTAGCGGGAGTATCAATGAGCAGTTCTTC. This sequence encodes CAIRDRSGSINEQFF.

This clonotype was counted only a few times. The rearrangement joins TRBV27 to TRBJ1-2; D remains ambiguous. Germline values: CDR1 MNHEY, CDR2 SMNVEV (reference sequence). This CDR3 is built from 13 residues. The V gene lost 8 bases and the J gene lost 5 bases, with 15 bases spanning the gap. The chain's CDR3 is CASRPKGVYGYTF. CDR3 sequence (DNA): TGTGCCAGCCGCCCAAAAGGCGTGTATGGCTACACCTTC.

About this clonotype itself: At one end, the junction sequence differs from germline, possibly due to a read error. The rearrangement links TRBV18 to TRBJ2-1, with D possibly being TRBD2 (5 bases). Germline-derived CDR1 and CDR2 are KGHSH and LQKENI. The CDR3 has 13 amino acids. For the CDR3, the DNA is TGTGCCAGCTCGGAGGAGGCAGTGAATGGGCAGTTCTTC. Residues: CASSEEAVNGQFF.

This chain joins TRBV6-5 and TRBJ2-1; D is unclear. Trimming removed 0 bases at V and 5 bases at J, with 17 bases between. Germline-derived CDR1 and CDR2 are MNHEY and SVGAGI. This CDR3 comprises 17 residues. The CDR3 spells CASSYSSGSVGNNEQFF. The CDR3 DNA sequence: TGTGCCAGCAGTTACTCGAGTGGGTCGGTCGGTAACAATGAGCAGTTCTTC.

This clonotype was counted many times. V is TRBV12-3 or TRBV12-4 and J is TRBJ2-7, with D possibly being TRBD2 (6 bases). Deletions cut 3 bases from V and 3 bases from J, with 18 bases between. This CDR3 has 16 amino acids. In nucleotides, the CDR3 is TGTGCCAGCAGTTTCGGGGACTTCGGGCAGGTCTACGAGCAGTACTTC. Its translation is CASSFGDFGQVYEQYF.

This clonotype was seen at least ten times. The chain uses TRBV6-8 and TRBJ1-5; 8 bases match TRBD1. The V and J ends lost 10 bases and 7 bases, in that order; junction bases with no gene match: 15. CDR3 size: 15 residues. Germline V CDR1 and CDR2: MNHGY, SAAAGT. The chain's CDR3 is CATHPDREGEQPQHF. The CDR3 DNA reads as TGTGCCACCCATCCGGACAGGGAAGGAGAGCAGCCCCAGCATTTT.

The chain links TRBV4-2 to TRBJ2-2; D is unresolved. The CDR3 loop spans 15 amino acids. Germline CDR1 LGHNA, CDR2 YNFKEQ. V was clipped by 0 bases and J by 2 bases, with 7 bases between them. The CDR3 DNA reads as TGTGCCAGCAGCCAAGAAAAGGGAAACACCGGGGAGCTGTTTTTT. It translates to CASSQEKGNTGELFF.

Only a few counts were recorded for this clonotype. The V gene is TRBV6-6, the J gene TRBJ1-5; D is unclear. The CDR3 length is 13 residues. CDR1 and CDR2 (germline): MNHNY, SVGAGI (reference sequence). The ends were cut back, 5 bases at V and 4 bases at J, with 9 bases in the middle. DNA for the CDR3: TGTGCCAGCAGTACTGACCCTAATCAGCCCCAGCATTTT. Amino acids: CASSTDPNQPQHF.

This chain connects TRBV20-1 to TRBJ2-7; 8 bases fit TRBD1. Germline V lookup: CDR1 DFQATT, CDR2 SNEGSKA (reference sequence). The CDR3 length is 16 residues. With 0 bases clipped from V and 1 base from J, the junction kept 8 bases outside the gene matches. CDR3 bases: TGCAGTGCTAGAGATCGACAGGGGACATGGTCCTACGAGCAGTACTTC. Protein: CSARDRQGTWSYEQYF.

This clonotype was seen only a few times. The rearrangement uses TRBV20-1 and TRBJ1-2, with unresolved D. Germline V gives CDR1 DFQATT, CDR2 SNEGSKA (reference sequence). CDR3 length equals 12 residues. Trimming cost V 4 bases and J 8 bases, with 14 bases left between them. This CDR3 reads CSAKTGLGGYTF. The CDR3 DNA sequence: TGCAGTGCTAAGACGGGTTTGGGGGGCTACACCTTC.

This clonotype was detected many times. In DNA form, the CDR3 reads TGCGCCAGCAGCTTAACAGGCGGAAGCTCCTACAATGAGCAGTTCTTC. It encodes CASSLTGGSSYNEQFF. The rearrangement uses TRBV5-1 and TRBJ2-1; a weak D match, TRBD1 (5 bases). V gave up 2 bases and J gave up 0 bases, with 12 bases separating them. CDR1 is SGHRS and CDR2 is YFSETQ in the germline V gene. This CDR3 has 16 residues.

This clonotype was seen a few times. The rearrangement joins TRBV20-1 to TRBJ2-2; 8 bases agree with TRBD2. This CDR3 has 13 residues. Germline-derived CDR1 and CDR2 are DFQATT and SNEGSKA (reference sequence). Trimming cost V 5 bases and J 6 bases; bases outside gene matches: 5. The CDR3 here is CSAYKLAAGELFF. The CDR3 DNA is TGCAGTGCTTATAAACTAGCGGCCGGGGAGCTGTTTTTT.

The sample holds a few counts of this clonotype. V is TRBV5-1 and J is TRBJ2-1; D call uncertain. With 0 bases removed from V and 9 bases from J, the gap between germline ends came to 13 bases. Looked up from germline, CDR1 is SGHRS and CDR2 is YFSETQ. The CDR3 totals 14 residues. CDR3 loop: CASSLVGSIGEQFF. CDR3 sequence (DNA): TGCGCCAGCAGCTTGGTAGGTTCTATCGGTGAGCAGTTCTTC.

This clonotype occurred a few times. The CDR3 nucleotides are TGTGCCCCAAGACGCGGGGCCCTCTACGAGCAGTACTTC. Protein sequence: CAPRRGALYEQYF. V gene TRBV7-7 combines with J gene TRBJ2-7; weak D call: TRBD2 (6 bases). The V end lost 11 bases, the J end lost 3 bases, and 17 bases lay between the germline ends. The CDR3 sequence is 13 residues long. CDR1 is SSHAT, CDR2 FNYEAQ, per germline (reference sequence).

Regarding this clonotype: It may be a read error: a sequence one base away is much more abundant. This chain joins TRBV7-2 and TRBJ2-7; D is unresolved. The V and J ends lost 1 base and 5 bases respectively, with 6 bases between them. Germline V lookup: CDR1 SGHTA, CDR2 FQGNSA. This CDR3 is 12 amino acids long. CDR3 nucleotide sequence: TGTGCCAGCAGCTTAGGTTCCAACGAGCAGTACTTC. This gives the protein CASSLGSNEQYF.

This clonotype was picked up a small number of times. V usage is TRBV9 and J usage is TRBJ2-3, with 11 bases identical to TRBD2. The V and J ends lost 2 bases and 0 bases, in that order; junction bases with no gene match: 5. The CDR3 spans 17 residues. Looked up from germline, CDR1 is SGDLS and CDR2 is YYNGEE. The CDR3 sequence is CASSVWGTSGSTDTQYF. In DNA, the CDR3 is TGTGCCAGCAGCGTTTGGGGGACTAGCGGCAGCACAGATACGCAGTATTTT.

This chain joins TRBV29-1 and TRBJ2-7; D not resolved. CDR3 length: 12 amino acids. Trimming removed 6 bases at V and 5 bases at J, with 14 bases between. Germline V gives CDR1 SQVTM, CDR2 ANQGSEA. The CDR3 DNA reads TGCAGCGTAATCCGCGAATTCGACGAGCAGTACTTC. It translates to CSVIREFDEQYF.